The rows below give T cell receptor beta chains drawn from one sample of a study of T cells after posttransplantation cyclophosphamide. Clones were read by immunoSEQ multiplex PCR, and TCRdb kept only the in-frame ones, dropping some. The table lists under 20,000 clones, less than 85% of them singletons. Sample: memory CD4+ T cells sorted from blood. Receptor source: a man younger than 40 in good health and a related stem cell transplant donor. Both conserved end residues are part of each CDR3. D genes are given only for firm matches. Size is stated for part of the rows, as once, few or many counts, or as a class when the clone is expanded.

length	V	size	D	J	CDR3	DNA
15	TRBV5-6	NA	TRBD2	TRBJ2-7	CASSLGTRGTYEQYF	TGTGCCAGCAGCCTCGGGACTAGAGGGACCTACGAGCAGTACTTC
13	TRBV6-6	NA	TRBD1	TRBJ1-2	CASMGQGLYGYTF	TGTGCCAGCATGGGACAGGGGCTCTATGGCTACACCTTC
14	TRBV7-9	NA	NA	TRBJ1-1	CASSFAGGNTEAFF	TGTGCCAGCAGCTTTGCAGGTGGGAACACTGAAGCTTTCTTT
16	TRBV7-2	NA	TRBD1	TRBJ1-3	CASSPRDRETGNTIYF	TGTGCCAGCAGCCCTCGGGACAGGGAAACGGGAAACACCATATATTTT
16	TRBV5-6	NA	TRBD1	TRBJ1-4	CASSSRQGPTNEKLFF	TGTGCCAGCAGCTCCAGACAGGGACCAACTAATGAAAAACTGTTTTTT
15	TRBV18	once	NA	TRBJ2-4	CASSPLIAAKNIQYF	TGTGCCAGCTCACCCCTCATAGCGGCCAAAAACATTCAGTACTTC
14	TRBV6-6	NA	NA	TRBJ2-7	CASNQQGSWYEQYF	TGTGCCAGCAACCAACAGGGAAGCTGGTACGAGCAGTACTTC
13	TRBV27	NA	NA	TRBJ2-5	CASTTGVLKTQYF	TGTGCCAGCACCACGGGAGTTCTGAAGACCCAGTACTTC
18	TRBV5-4	NA	TRBD1	TRBJ2-1	CASSLKSTGTGGYNEQFF	TGTGCCAGCAGCCTTAAGAGTACCGGGACAGGGGGCTACAATGAGCAGTTCTTC
16	TRBV7-2	NA	TRBD2	TRBJ2-3	CASKGGLAGNTDTQYF	TGTGCCAGTAAAGGGGGACTAGCGGGAAACACAGATACGCAGTATTTT
16	TRBV18	NA	NA	TRBJ1-1	CASLLGSTKMNTEAFF	TGTGCCAGCTTACTAGGCAGTACCAAGATGAACACTGAAGCTTTCTTT
13	TRBV14	NA	NA	TRBJ1-4	CASSQENTGKLFF	TGTGCCAGCAGCCAAGAGAATACGGGAAAACTGTTTTTT
13	TRBV10-1	NA	NA	TRBJ1-5	CASSEGGDQPQHF	TGCGCCAGCAGTGAGGGAGGGGATCAGCCCCAGCATTTT
13	TRBV27	NA	NA	TRBJ2-7	CASSWQGSYEQYF	TGTGCCAGCAGTTGGCAGGGGAGTTACGAGCAGTACTTC
16	TRBV9	NA	TRBD1	TRBJ1-4	CASSVAPGQSNEKLFF	TGTGCCAGCAGCGTAGCCCCGGGACAGTCTAATGAAAAACTGTTTTTT
16	TRBV4-1	NA	NA	TRBJ2-3	CASSQVNLVSTDTQYF	TGCGCCAGCAGCCAGGTCAACTTAGTTAGCACAGATACGCAGTATTTT